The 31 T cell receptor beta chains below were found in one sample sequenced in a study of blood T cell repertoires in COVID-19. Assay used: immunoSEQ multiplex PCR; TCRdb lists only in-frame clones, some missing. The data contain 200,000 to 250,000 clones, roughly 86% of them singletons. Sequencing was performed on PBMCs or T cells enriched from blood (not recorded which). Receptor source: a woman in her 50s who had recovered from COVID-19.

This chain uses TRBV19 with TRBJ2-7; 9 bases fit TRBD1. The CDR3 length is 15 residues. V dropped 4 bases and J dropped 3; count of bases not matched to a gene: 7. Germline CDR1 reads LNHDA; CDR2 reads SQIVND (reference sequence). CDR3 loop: CASSTFSGQGYEQYF. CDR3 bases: TGTGCCAGTAGTACCTTCTCGGGACAGGGCTACGAGCAGTACTTC.

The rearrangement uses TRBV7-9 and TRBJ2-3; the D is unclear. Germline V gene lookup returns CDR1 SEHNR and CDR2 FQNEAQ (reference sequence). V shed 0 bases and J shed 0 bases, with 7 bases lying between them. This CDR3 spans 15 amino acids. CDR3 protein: CASSLASSSTDTQYF. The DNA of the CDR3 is TGTGCCAGCAGCTTAGCGAGTTCTAGCACAGATACGCAGTATTTT.

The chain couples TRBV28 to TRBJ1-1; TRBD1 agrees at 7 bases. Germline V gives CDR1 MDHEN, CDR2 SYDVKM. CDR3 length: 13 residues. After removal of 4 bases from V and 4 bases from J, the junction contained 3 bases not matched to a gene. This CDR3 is CASSWTGFTEAFF. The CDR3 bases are TGTGCCAGCAGTTGGACAGGTTTCACTGAAGCTTTCTTT.

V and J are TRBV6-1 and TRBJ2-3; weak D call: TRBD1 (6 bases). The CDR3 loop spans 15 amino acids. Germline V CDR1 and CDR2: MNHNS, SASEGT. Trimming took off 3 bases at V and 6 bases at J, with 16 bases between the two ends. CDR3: CASSDRDTQRDTQYF. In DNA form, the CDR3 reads TGTGCCAGCAGTGACCGGGACACCCAGCGGGATACGCAGTATTTT.

The CDR3 coding sequence is TGTGCCAGCAGCCAAGATCTTGGTTGGGGGACAGGAAACACCATATATTTT. This codes for CASSQDLGWGTGNTIYF. The chain carries TRBV3-1 (or the pseudogene TRBV3-2) and TRBJ1-3; possible D gene TRBD1, 6 bases. The CDR3 is 17 amino acids. V gave up 0 bases and J gave up 4 bases, with 16 bases separating them. From germline, CDR1 is LGHDT and CDR2 YNNKEL (reference sequence).

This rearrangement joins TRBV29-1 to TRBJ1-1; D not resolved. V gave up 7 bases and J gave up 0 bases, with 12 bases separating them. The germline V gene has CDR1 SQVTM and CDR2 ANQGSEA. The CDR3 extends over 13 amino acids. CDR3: CSGVGRMNTEAFF. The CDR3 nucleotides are TGCAGCGGCGTAGGCAGGATGAACACTGAAGCTTTCTTT.

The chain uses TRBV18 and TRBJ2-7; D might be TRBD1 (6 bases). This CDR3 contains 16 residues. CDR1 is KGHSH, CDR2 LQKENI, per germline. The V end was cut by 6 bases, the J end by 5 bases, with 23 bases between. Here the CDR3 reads CASSPRSGAPFHEQYF. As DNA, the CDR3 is TGTGCCAGCTCTCCCAGATCAGGGGCCCCATTCCACGAGCAGTACTTC.

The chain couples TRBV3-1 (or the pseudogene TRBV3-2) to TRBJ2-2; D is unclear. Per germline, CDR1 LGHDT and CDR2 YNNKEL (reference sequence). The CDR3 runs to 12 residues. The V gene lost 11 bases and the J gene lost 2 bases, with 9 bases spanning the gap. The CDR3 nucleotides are TGTGCCGCGGCGGCAAACACCGGGGAGCTGTTTTTT. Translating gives CAAAANTGELFF.

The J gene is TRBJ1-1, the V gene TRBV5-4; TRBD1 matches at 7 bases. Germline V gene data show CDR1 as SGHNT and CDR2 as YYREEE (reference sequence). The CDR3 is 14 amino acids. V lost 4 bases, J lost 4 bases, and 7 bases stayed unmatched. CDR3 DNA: TGTGCCAGCAGCCAAAGGGACAGTTCCACTGAAGCTTTCTTT. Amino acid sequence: CASSQRDSSTEAFF.

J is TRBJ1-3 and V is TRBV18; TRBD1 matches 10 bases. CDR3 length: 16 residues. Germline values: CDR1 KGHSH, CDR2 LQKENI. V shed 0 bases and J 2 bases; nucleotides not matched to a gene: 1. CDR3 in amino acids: CASSPPTGGAGNTIYF. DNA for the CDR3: TGTGCCAGCTCACCACCGACAGGGGGCGCTGGAAACACCATATATTTT.

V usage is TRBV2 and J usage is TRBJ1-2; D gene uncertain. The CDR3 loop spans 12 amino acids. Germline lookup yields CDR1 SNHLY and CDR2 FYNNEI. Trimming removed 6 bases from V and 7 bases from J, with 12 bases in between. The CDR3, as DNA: TGTGCCAGCAGGCCCCTCGACTTTGGCTACACCTTC. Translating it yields CASRPLDFGYTF. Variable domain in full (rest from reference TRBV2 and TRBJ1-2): EPEVTQTPSHQVTQMGQEVILRCVPISNHLYFYWYRQILGQKVEFLVSFYNNEISEKSEIFDDQFSVERPDGSNFTLKIRSTKLEDSAMYFCASRPLDFGYTFGSGTRLTVV.

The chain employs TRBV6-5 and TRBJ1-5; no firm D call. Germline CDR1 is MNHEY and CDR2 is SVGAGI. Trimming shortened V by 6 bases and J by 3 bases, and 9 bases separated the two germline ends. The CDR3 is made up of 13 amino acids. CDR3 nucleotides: TGTGCCAGCAGCTCAGTAATCAATCAGCCCCAGCATTTT. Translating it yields CASSSVINQPQHF.

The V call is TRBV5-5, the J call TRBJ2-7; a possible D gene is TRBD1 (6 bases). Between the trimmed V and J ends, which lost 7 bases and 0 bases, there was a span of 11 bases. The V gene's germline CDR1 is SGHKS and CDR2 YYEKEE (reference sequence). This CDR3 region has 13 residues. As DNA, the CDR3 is TGTGCCAGCTCCAGGACAGACTCCTACGAGCAGTACTTC. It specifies CASSRTDSYEQYF.

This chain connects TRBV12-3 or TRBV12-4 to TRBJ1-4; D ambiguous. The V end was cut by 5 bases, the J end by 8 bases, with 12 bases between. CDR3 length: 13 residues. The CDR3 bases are TGTGCCAGCAGTCCATTTCTTCGGGAAAAACTGTTTTTT. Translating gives CASSPFLREKLFF.

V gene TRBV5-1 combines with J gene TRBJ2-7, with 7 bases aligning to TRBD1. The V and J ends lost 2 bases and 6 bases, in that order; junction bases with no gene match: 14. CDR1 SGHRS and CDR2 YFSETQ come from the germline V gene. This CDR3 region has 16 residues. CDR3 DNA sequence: TGCGCCAGCAGCTTCCAGGGGACAGAGTGGGTCTCCGAGCAGTACTTC. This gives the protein CASSFQGTEWVSEQYF.

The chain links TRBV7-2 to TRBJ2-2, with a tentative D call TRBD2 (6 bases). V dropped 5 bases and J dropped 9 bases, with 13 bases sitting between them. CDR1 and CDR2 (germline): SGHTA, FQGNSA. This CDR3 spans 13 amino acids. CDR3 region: CASSRRETRELFF. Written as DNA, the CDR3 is TGTGCCAGCAGCCGCCGGGAGACCCGGGAGCTGTTTTTT. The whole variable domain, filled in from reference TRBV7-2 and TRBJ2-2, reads GAGVSQSPSNKVTEKGKDVELRCDPISGHTALYWYRQSLGQGLEFLIYFQGNSAPDKSGLPSDRFSAERTGGSVSTLTIQRTQQEDSAVYLCASSRRETRELFFGEGSRLTVL.

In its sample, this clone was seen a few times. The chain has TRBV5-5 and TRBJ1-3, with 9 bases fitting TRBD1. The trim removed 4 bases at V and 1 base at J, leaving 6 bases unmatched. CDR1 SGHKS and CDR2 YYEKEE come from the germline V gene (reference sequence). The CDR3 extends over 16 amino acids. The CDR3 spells CASSPPGTGSGNTIYF. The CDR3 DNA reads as TGTGCCAGCAGCCCACCCGGGACAGGGTCTGGAAACACCATATATTTT.

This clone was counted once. The CDR3 DNA sequence: TGCGCCAGCCGGGCCTTAGCGGAGAACACCGGGGAGCTGTTTTTT. Its translation is CASRALAENTGELFF. The chain joins TRBV5-1 to TRBJ2-2; tentatively, D is TRBD2 (6 bases). V lost 7 bases and J 1 base, leaving 14 bases between the germline ends. The CDR3 extends over 15 amino acids. The V gene's germline CDR1 is SGHRS and CDR2 YFSETQ.

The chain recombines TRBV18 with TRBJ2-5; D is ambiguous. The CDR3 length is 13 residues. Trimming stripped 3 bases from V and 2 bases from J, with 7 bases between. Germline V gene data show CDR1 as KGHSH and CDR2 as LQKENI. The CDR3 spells CASSPLPQETQYF. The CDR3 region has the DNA TGTGCCAGCTCACCCCTCCCTCAAGAGACCCAGTACTTC.

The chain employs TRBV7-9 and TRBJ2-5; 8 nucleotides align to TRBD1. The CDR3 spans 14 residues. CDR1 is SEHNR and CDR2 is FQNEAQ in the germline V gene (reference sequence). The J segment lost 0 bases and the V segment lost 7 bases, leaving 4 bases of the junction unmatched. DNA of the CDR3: TGTGCCAGCAACCAGGGACAGGACCAAGAGACCCAGTACTTC. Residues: CASNQGQDQETQYF. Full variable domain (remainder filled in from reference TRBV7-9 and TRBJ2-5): DTGVSQNPRHKITKRGQNVTFRCDPISEHNRLYWYRQTLGQGPEFLTYFQNEAQLEKSRLLSDRFSAERPKGSFSTLEIQRTEQGDSAMYLCASNQGQDQETQYFGPGTRLLVL.

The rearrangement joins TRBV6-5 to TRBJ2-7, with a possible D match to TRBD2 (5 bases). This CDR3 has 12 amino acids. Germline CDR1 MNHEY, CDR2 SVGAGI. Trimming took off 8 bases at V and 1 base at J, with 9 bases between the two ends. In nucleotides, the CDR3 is TGTGCCAGCCTAGCTTCATCCTACGAGCAGTACTTC. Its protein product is CASLASSYEQYF.

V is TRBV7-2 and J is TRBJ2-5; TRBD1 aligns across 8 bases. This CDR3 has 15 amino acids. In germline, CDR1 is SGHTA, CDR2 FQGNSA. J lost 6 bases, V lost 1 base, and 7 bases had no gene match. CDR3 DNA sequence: TGTGCCAGCAGCTTAGACGGACAGGGAACAAAGACCCAGTACTTC. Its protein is CASSLDGQGTKTQYF.

CDR3 in DNA: TGTGCTAGTGGTTTGGGGGCGGAGCAGTACTTC. Its protein product is CASGLGAEQYF. The rearrangement joins TRBV12-5 to TRBJ2-7, with D hard to call. Germline CDR1 reads LGHNT; CDR2 reads FRNRAP. Trimming took off 1 base at V and 7 bases at J, with 5 bases between the two ends. The length of the CDR3 is 11 residues.

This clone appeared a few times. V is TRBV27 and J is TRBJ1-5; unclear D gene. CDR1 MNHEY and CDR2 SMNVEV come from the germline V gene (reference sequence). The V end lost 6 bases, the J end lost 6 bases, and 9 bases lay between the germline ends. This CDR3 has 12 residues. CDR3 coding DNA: TGTGCCAGCAGCCGCGCTGGTCAGCCCCAGCATTTT. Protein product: CASSRAGQPQHF.

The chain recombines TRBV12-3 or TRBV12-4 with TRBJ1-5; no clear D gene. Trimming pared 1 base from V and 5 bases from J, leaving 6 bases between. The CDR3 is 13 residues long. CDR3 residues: CASSLVDHQPQHF. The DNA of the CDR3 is TGTGCCAGCAGTTTAGTAGATCATCAGCCCCAGCATTTT.

The CDR3 DNA sequence: TGTGCCAGCAGTTTAGGTAGCGGGAGGGCCGGGTACACCGGGGAGCTGTTTTTT. It translates to CASSLGSGRAGYTGELFF. The rearrangement uses TRBV27 and TRBJ2-2, with 11 bases that match TRBD2. Trimming at V came to 2 bases and at J to 3 bases, leaving 8 bases not matched to a gene. CDR1 is MNHEY and CDR2 is SMNVEV in the germline V gene (reference sequence). The CDR3 runs 18 residues.

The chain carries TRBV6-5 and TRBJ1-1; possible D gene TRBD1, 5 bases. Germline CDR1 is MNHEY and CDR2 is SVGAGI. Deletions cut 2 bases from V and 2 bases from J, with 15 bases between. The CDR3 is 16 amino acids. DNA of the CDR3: TGTGCCAGCAGTTACGATGGAGTCAGGGCAAACACTGAAGCTTTCTTT. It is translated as CASSYDGVRANTEAFF.

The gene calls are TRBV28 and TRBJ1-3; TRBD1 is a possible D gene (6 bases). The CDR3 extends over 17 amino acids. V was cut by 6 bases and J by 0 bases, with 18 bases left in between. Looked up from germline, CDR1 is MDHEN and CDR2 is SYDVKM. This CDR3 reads CASRPSQGSRSGNTIYF. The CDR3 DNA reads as TGTGCCAGCAGACCTTCACAGGGATCCCGCTCTGGAAACACCATATATTTT.

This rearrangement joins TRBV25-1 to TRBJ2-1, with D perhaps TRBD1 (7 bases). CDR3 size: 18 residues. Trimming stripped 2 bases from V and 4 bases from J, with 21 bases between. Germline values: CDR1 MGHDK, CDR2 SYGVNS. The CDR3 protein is CASSEPLGAGQKYNEQFF. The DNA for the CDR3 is TGTGCCAGCAGTGAACCCCTTGGGGCGGGACAGAAGTACAATGAGCAGTTCTTC. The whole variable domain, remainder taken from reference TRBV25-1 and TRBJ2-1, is EADIYQTPRYLVIGTGKKITLECSQTMGHDKMYWYQQDPGMELHLIHYSYGVNSTEKGDLSSESTVSRIRTEHFPLTLESARPSHTSQYLCASSEPLGAGQKYNEQFFGPGTRLTVL.

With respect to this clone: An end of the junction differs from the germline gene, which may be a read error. CDR3 bases: TGTGCCAGCAGGTTAGGGAGGGAGCTTGGGACGCAGTATTTT. Translation gives CASRLGRELGTQYF. The J gene is TRBJ2-3, the V gene TRBV7-8; 7 bases fit TRBD2. The CDR3 runs to 14 residues. Germline CDR1 is SGHVS and CDR2 is FQNEAQ.

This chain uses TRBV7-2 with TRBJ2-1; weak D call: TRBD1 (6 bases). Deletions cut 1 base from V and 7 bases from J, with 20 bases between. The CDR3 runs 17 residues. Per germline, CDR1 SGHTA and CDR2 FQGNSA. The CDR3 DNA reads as TGTGCCAGCAGCTTAGGTCGCTCGACAGGTAATCGGAATGAGCAGTTCTTC. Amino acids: CASSLGRSTGNRNEQFF.